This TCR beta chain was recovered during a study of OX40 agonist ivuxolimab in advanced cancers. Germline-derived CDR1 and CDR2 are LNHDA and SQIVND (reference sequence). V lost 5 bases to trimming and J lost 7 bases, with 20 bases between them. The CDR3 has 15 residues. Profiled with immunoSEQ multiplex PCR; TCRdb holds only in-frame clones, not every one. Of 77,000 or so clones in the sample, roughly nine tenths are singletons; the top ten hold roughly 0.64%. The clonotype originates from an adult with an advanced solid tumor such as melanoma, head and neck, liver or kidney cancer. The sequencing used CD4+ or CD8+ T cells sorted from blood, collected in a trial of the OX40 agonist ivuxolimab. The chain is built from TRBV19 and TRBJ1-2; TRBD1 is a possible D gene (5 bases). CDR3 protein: CASSGGFSGAGGYTF. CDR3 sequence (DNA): TGTGCCAGTAGTGGGGGGTTCAGCGGGGCTGGTGGCTACACCTTC.